Listed here are 32 T cell receptor beta chains from one sample, sequenced in a study of blood T cell repertoires in COVID-19. Method: immunoSEQ multiplex PCR; TCRdb's copy keeps in-frame clones and lacks some. Here the sample spans hundreds of thousands of clones, 80% to 90% being singletons. Sequenced sample: peripheral blood. Receptor source: a man between 40 and 49 years old with acute or convalescent COVID-19.

The chain uses TRBV12-5 and TRBJ2-1, with TRBD2 identical over 12 bases. The CDR3 totals 15 residues. With V trimmed by 5 bases and J by 7 bases, 6 bases remained unmatched. CDR1 and CDR2 (germline): LGHNT, FRNRAP. The CDR3 region has the DNA TGTGCTAGTGGTCCTAGCGGGGGGGCTGAAAATGAGCAGTTCTTC. Its protein product is CASGPSGGAENEQFF.

CDR3 region: CASSPDSNNSPLHF. The DNA for the CDR3 is TGCGCCAGCAGCCCAGACAGTAATAATTCACCCCTCCACTTT. The chain uses TRBV5-1 and TRBJ1-6; D perhaps matches TRBD1 (5 bases). The germline V and J ends were trimmed by 4 bases and 5 bases, with 10 bases remaining between them. Per germline, CDR1 SGHRS and CDR2 YFSETQ. This CDR3 is 14 amino acids long.

The V call is TRBV5-1, the J call TRBJ1-1, with 7 positions matching TRBD1. Germline values: CDR1 SGHRS, CDR2 YFSETQ. This CDR3 contains 15 residues. The junction had 7 bases not matched to a gene; V was cut back by 0 bases and J by 5 bases. CDR3 in amino acids: CASSLAAGGITEAFF. DNA for the CDR3: TGCGCCAGCAGCTTGGCCGCAGGGGGGATAACTGAAGCTTTCTTT.

The chain uses TRBV11-2 and TRBJ1-6, with D unresolved. This CDR3 contains 17 residues. V was trimmed by 0 bases and J by 10 bases, leaving 19 bases between them. The germline V gene has CDR1 SGHAT and CDR2 FQNNGV. The CDR3 here is CASSLDLSGGSVSPLHF. The CDR3 DNA reads as TGTGCCAGCAGCTTAGACCTTTCGGGAGGGAGCGTATCACCCCTCCACTTT.

The chain couples TRBV7-2 to TRBJ2-5; maybe TRBD2 (7 bases). CDR3 size: 15 residues. Per germline, CDR1 SGHTA and CDR2 FQGNSA. The V gene lost 5 bases and the J gene lost 2 bases, with 15 bases spanning the gap. DNA of the CDR3: TGTGCCAGCAGCCTCCGGGGGGCGGCTCAAGAGACCCAGTACTTC. It is translated as CASSLRGAAQETQYF.

The chain has TRBV15 and TRBJ2-2; perhaps TRBD2 as D (5 bases). The CDR3 loop spans 17 amino acids. Trimming left V 4 bases short and J 2 bases short, with 17 bases between. Per the germline V gene, CDR1 is LNHNV and CDR2 is YYDKDF (reference sequence). The CDR3 here is CATSTSSDLENTGELFF. The DNA for the CDR3 is TGTGCCACCAGCACTTCCTCGGACTTAGAAAACACCGGGGAGCTGTTTTTT.

A few counts support this clone. The chain couples TRBV6-4 to TRBJ1-1; D is uncertain. The CDR3 sequence is 15 residues long. Germline loops: CDR1 MRHNA, CDR2 SNTAGT. V was shortened by 3 bases and J by 3 bases, with 14 bases between the two germline ends. The CDR3 protein is CASSEEGWVDTEAFF. The CDR3 region has the DNA TGTGCCAGCAGTGAAGAGGGCTGGGTTGACACTGAAGCTTTCTTT.

This clone was seen more than once but under ten times. This chain joins TRBV24-1 and TRBJ1-6; 8 bases match TRBD1. V lost 3 bases and J lost 6; bases outside the gene matches: 15. The CDR3 sequence is 19 residues long. CDR1 and CDR2 (germline): KGHDR, SFDVKD. The CDR3 DNA reads as TGTGCCACCAGTGATGAACTAACTGCGGACAGGGCCGGTAATTCACCCCTCCACTTT. It codes for CATSDELTADRAGNSPLHF.

This chain connects TRBV7-2 to TRBJ2-3; 7 bases are a match to TRBD2. V lost 5 bases to trimming and J lost 3 bases; unmatched junction nucleotides: 5. The CDR3 consists of 14 residues. Germline assignment: CDR1 SGHTA and CDR2 FQGNSA. CDR3 sequence reads: CASSPTGGTDTQYF. CDR3 in DNA: TGTGCCAGCAGCCCCACGGGGGGAACAGATACGCAGTATTTT.

CDR3 in amino acids: CASSLPTGTDTQYF. The CDR3 DNA follows: TGCGCCAGCAGCTTACCGACCGGGACAGATACGCAGTATTTT. The genes are TRBV5-1 and TRBJ2-3; no clear D gene. Trimming removed 2 bases from V and 3 bases from J, with 10 bases in between. From germline, CDR1 is SGHRS and CDR2 YFSETQ. The CDR3 is 14 residues long.

The gene calls are TRBV2 and TRBJ1-3, with 7 nucleotides matching TRBD1. V shed 8 bases, J shed 0 bases, and the junction held 4 bases outside the gene matches. This CDR3 spans 14 amino acids. The V gene's germline CDR1 is SNHLY and CDR2 FYNNEI. The CDR3 region has the DNA TGTGCCAGCTACAGGGGAGACTCTGGAAACACCATATATTTT. Its translation is CASYRGDSGNTIYF. Full variable domain (outside the CDR3, taken from reference TRBV2 and TRBJ1-3): EPEVTQTPSHQVTQMGQEVILRCVPISNHLYFYWYRQILGQKVEFLVSFYNNEISEKSEIFDDQFSVERPDGSNFTLKIRSTKLEDSAMYFCASYRGDSGNTIYFGEGSWLTVV.

The chain is built from TRBV10-2 and TRBJ2-3, with TRBD1 matching 7 bases. The CDR3 is 14 amino acids. V trimming: 7 bases; J trimming: 2 bases; junction bases outside the gene matches: 6. Looked up from germline, CDR1 is WSHSY and CDR2 is SAAADI. The CDR3 nucleotides read TGCGCCAGCAAAAAGGGGGCCTTCACAGATACGCAGTATTTT. It is translated as CASKKGAFTDTQYF.

This clone was counted once. The chain joins TRBV30 to TRBJ1-6; 7 bases are a match to TRBD1. Looked up from germline, CDR1 is GTSNPN and CDR2 is SVGIG (reference sequence). Trimming at V came to 0 bases and at J to 16 bases, leaving 9 bases not matched to a gene. CDR3 length equals 13 residues. DNA for the CDR3: TGTGCCTGGAGTGTTGAAAGGGGGCCGCATCTCCACTTT. Translating gives CAWSVERGPHLHF.

This chain joins TRBV2 and TRBJ2-7, with TRBD1 matching 7 bases. This CDR3 has 14 residues. CDR1 is SNHLY, CDR2 FYNNEI, per germline. Germline trimming cut 3 bases from V and 4 bases from J; bases unmatched to any gene: 6. The CDR3 DNA sequence: TGTGCCAGCAGTGATGGGCAGGGGGTTTACGAGCAGTACTTC. Encoded protein: CASSDGQGVYEQYF.

This rearrangement joins TRBV19 to TRBJ1-2; no clear D. Between the trimmed V and J ends, which lost 3 bases and 8 bases, there was a span of 16 bases. The CDR3 length is 14 residues. Per germline, CDR1 LNHDA and CDR2 SQIVND (reference sequence). The CDR3 loop reads CASSMGQTLRGYTF. In nucleotides, the CDR3 is TGTGCCAGTAGTATGGGTCAGACCTTGCGGGGCTACACCTTC.

The V call is TRBV3-1 (or the pseudogene TRBV3-2), the J call TRBJ2-7; D not resolved. In germline, CDR1 is LGHDT, CDR2 YNNKEL (reference sequence). The CDR3 length is 11 residues. Trimming took off 5 bases at V and 3 bases at J, with 5 bases between the two ends. The DNA for the CDR3 is TGTGCCAGCAGCACCAGCTACGAGCAGTACTTC. Amino acids: CASSTSYEQYF.

This clone was seen a handful of times. The J gene is TRBJ1-2, the V gene TRBV5-1, with TRBD1 matching 10 bases. Trimming cost V 3 bases and J 6 bases; bases outside gene matches: 5. Per the germline V gene, CDR1 is SGHRS and CDR2 is YFSETQ. There are 14 residues in the CDR3. CDR3 residues: CASSSGQGTDGYTF. Written as DNA, the CDR3 is TGCGCCAGCAGCTCGGGACAGGGGACGGATGGCTACACCTTC. The whole variable domain, filled in from reference TRBV5-1 and TRBJ1-2, reads KAGVTQTPRYLIKTRGQQVTLSCSPISGHRSVSWYQQTPGQGLQFLFEYFSETQRNKGNFPGRFSGRQFSNSRSEMNVSTLELGDSALYLCASSSGQGTDGYTFGSGTRLTVV.

This chain uses TRBV6-5 with TRBJ1-2; 8 bases align to TRBD1. The CDR3 length is 14 residues. Trimming took 7 bases from V and 3 from J; bases not matched to a gene: 7. CDR1 is MNHEY, CDR2 SVGAGI, per germline. CDR3 region: CASIAGQGHYGYTF. CDR3 nucleotides: TGTGCCAGCATTGCCGGACAGGGCCACTATGGCTACACCTTC.

This chain uses TRBV2 with TRBJ2-1; D possibly corresponds to TRBD2 (5 bases). Germline lookup yields CDR1 SNHLY and CDR2 FYNNEI. CDR3 size: 11 residues. The V end lost 4 bases, the J end lost 7 bases, and 5 bases lay between the germline ends. CDR3 in amino acids: CASSAGNEQFF. The CDR3 DNA is TGTGCCAGCAGTGCGGGGAATGAGCAGTTCTTC.

V usage is TRBV12-3 or TRBV12-4 and J usage is TRBJ1-6; no firm D call. V was cut by 3 bases and J by 7 bases, with 7 bases left in between. The CDR3 sequence is 13 residues long. The CDR3 sequence: CASSLWANSPLHF. Written as DNA, the CDR3 is TGTGCCAGCAGTTTGTGGGCGAATTCACCCCTCCACTTT.

V usage is TRBV15 and J usage is TRBJ2-6; D is unresolved. This CDR3 is 16 amino acids long. V lost 2 bases and J lost 0, with 8 bases in between. The germline CDR1 and CDR2 sequences are LNHNV and YYDKDF (reference sequence). The CDR3 loop is CATSRLLGSGANVLTF. As DNA, the CDR3 is TGTGCCACCAGCAGACTCCTCGGCTCTGGGGCCAACGTCCTGACTTTC. Using reference TRBV15 and TRBJ2-6 for the parts outside the CDR3, the full variable domain is DAMVIQNPRYQVTQFGKPVTLSCSQTLNHNVMYWYQQKSSQAPKLLFHYYDKDFNNEADTPDNFQSRRPNTSFCFLDIRSPGLGDTAMYLCATSRLLGSGANVLTFGAGSRLTVL.

The chain uses TRBV30 and TRBJ1-2; 8 positions match TRBD1. From germline, CDR1 is GTSNPN and CDR2 SVGIG (reference sequence). V dropped 3 bases and J dropped 2; count of bases not matched to a gene: 2. The CDR3 is 13 residues long. CDR3 sequence reads: CAWSRTGNYGYTF. In DNA form, the CDR3 reads TGTGCCTGGAGCCGGACAGGGAACTATGGCTACACCTTC. The full variable domain, rest sourced from reference TRBV30 and TRBJ1-2, is SQTIHQWPATLVQPVGSPLSLECTVEGTSNPNLYWYRQAAGRGLQLLFYSVGIGQISSEVPQNLSASRPQDRQFILSSKKLLLSDSGFYLCAWSRTGNYGYTFGSGTRLTVV.

The chain has TRBV30 and TRBJ1-2; D is perhaps TRBD1 (5 bases). The CDR3 is 11 amino acids. V was clipped by 5 bases and J by 5 bases, with 9 bases between them. Germline lookup yields CDR1 GTSNPN and CDR2 SVGIG (reference sequence). CDR3 DNA: TGTGCCTGGGGTAGGGGATATGGCTACACCTTC. Amino acids: CAWGRGYGYTF.

This chain links TRBV14 with TRBJ1-1; TRBD1 might be the D (6 bases). The length of the CDR3 is 15 residues. V was trimmed by 4 bases and J by 10 bases, leaving 22 bases between them. Germline V lookup: CDR1 SGHDN, CDR2 FVKESK. The CDR3 loop reads CASSRGAGDAAVAFF. In DNA form, the CDR3 reads TGTGCCAGCAGCCGCGGCGCAGGGGACGCAGCGGTAGCTTTCTTT.

The J gene is TRBJ1-1, the V gene TRBV6-6; the match to TRBD1 covers 9 bases. The V gene end was trimmed by 7 bases and the J gene end by 5 bases; junction bases not matched to a gene: 5. The length of the CDR3 is 13 residues. The germline gives CDR1 MNHNY, CDR2 SVGAGI (reference sequence). The CDR3 loop reads CASTVTGGTEAFF. The CDR3 nucleotides read TGTGCCAGCACCGTGACAGGGGGAACTGAAGCTTTCTTT.

This sequence joins TRBV5-1 and TRBJ2-7; a weak D match, TRBD1 (6 bases). Looked up from germline, CDR1 is SGHRS and CDR2 is YFSETQ. The CDR3 has 14 amino acids. Trimming stripped 3 bases from V and 0 bases from J, with 10 bases between. The CDR3 spells CASSWHRDSYEQYF. CDR3 nucleotides: TGCGCCAGCAGCTGGCACAGGGACTCCTACGAGCAGTACTTC.

This clone was detected only once. The chain uses TRBV5-1 and TRBJ1-5, with D unclear. The CDR3 is 13 residues long. Germline V CDR1 and CDR2: SGHRS, YFSETQ. V was cut by 4 bases and J by 4 bases, with 9 bases left in between. In DNA form, the CDR3 reads TGCGCCAGCAGCACGGGTAGAAATCAGCCCCAGCATTTT. This codes for CASSTGRNQPQHF.

The rearrangement uses TRBV29-1 and TRBJ2-5; tentatively, D is TRBD1 (6 bases). V lost 3 bases, J lost 2 bases, and 7 bases lay in between. Germline CDR1 is SQVTM and CDR2 is ANQGSEA. This CDR3 has 12 residues. CDR3 DNA: TGCAGCGTTGAGCAGGGGCAAGAGACCCAGTACTTC. Translation: CSVEQGQETQYF.

The chain employs TRBV6-1 and TRBJ1-1; no firm D call. The germline V and J ends were trimmed by 4 bases and 5 bases, with 11 bases remaining between them. Per germline, CDR1 MNHNS and CDR2 SASEGT. The CDR3 runs 13 residues. CDR3 DNA: TGTGCCAGCAGTGGACTTGGGAGGACTGAAGCTTTCTTT. Its translation is CASSGLGRTEAFF.

This chain links TRBV24-1 with TRBJ2-3, with a possible D match to TRBD2 (5 bases). Trimming took off 11 bases at V and 2 bases at J, with 13 bases between the two ends. The CDR3 is 13 amino acids. Germline V CDR1 and CDR2: KGHDR, SFDVKD. The CDR3 nucleotides read TGTGCCATCGAAAGCGGATCCACAGATACGCAGTATTTT. Amino acids: CAIESGSTDTQYF.

CDR3 coding DNA: TGTGCCAGTAGTCCAGGGCGGGATAGGGAGCATCAGCCCCAGCATTTT. Its translation: CASSPGRDREHQPQHF. The chain recombines TRBV19 with TRBJ1-5, with a possible D match to TRBD1 (5 bases). The CDR3 consists of 16 residues. Germline-derived CDR1 and CDR2 are LNHDA and SQIVND (reference sequence). V was shortened by 5 bases and J by 5 bases, with 19 bases between the two germline ends.

V and J are TRBV9 and TRBJ1-4, with a weak D call TRBD1 (6 bases). V gave up 3 bases and J gave up 14 bases, with 14 bases separating them. The CDR3 consists of 12 residues. Per germline, CDR1 SGDLS and CDR2 YYNGEE. The CDR3 nucleotides read TGTGCCAGCAGCGGGGGTCCAGGACAGCTGTTTTTT. Translated, it gives CASSGGPGQLFF. Together with reference TRBV9 and TRBJ1-4, the CDR3 gives the full variable domain: DSGVTQTPKHLITATGQRVTLRCSPRSGDLSVYWYQQSLDQGLQFLIQYYNGEERAKGNILERFSAQQFPDLHSELNLSSLELGDSALYFCASSGGPGQLFFGSGTQLSVL.